This T cell receptor beta chain was observed in a study of blood T cell repertoires in COVID-19. The germline gives CDR1 SGHRS, CDR2 YFSETQ. The V gene lost 0 bases and the J gene lost 1 base, with 4 bases spanning the gap. This CDR3 is built from 13 residues. Assay: immunoSEQ multiplex PCR; the TCRdb copy retains only in-frame clones and omits some. Of 200,000 to 250,000 clones in the sample, approximately 90% are singletons; the top ten hold 9.5% to 14%. This clone was counted only a few times. In the same sample, other DNA sequences code for this CDR3. The TCR was taken from a man aged 30-40 years who had recovered from COVID-19. Sequenced material: PBMCs or T cells enriched from blood (not recorded which). The J gene is TRBJ1-2, the V gene TRBV5-1, with unresolved D. The CDR3 loop reads CASSLAGNYGYTF. The CDR3 DNA sequence: TGCGCCAGCAGCTTGGCCGGTAACTATGGCTACACCTTC. The full variable domain, with the rest looked up from reference TRBV5-1 and TRBJ1-2, is KAGVTQTPRYLIKTRGQQVTLSCSPISGHRSVSWYQQTPGQGLQFLFEYFSETQRNKGNFPGRFSGRQFSNSRSEMNVSTLELGDSALYLCASSLAGNYGYTFGSGTRLTVV.